Following are 15 T cell receptor beta chains from one sample sequenced in a study of T cell repertoires in aging, cancer and after chemotherapy. The template was genomic DNA from peripheral blood, not RNA. A mixed TRB-A/B primer pool amplified rearranged TRB by multiplex touch-down PCR. One entry per CDR3 protein results from TCRdb running MiXCR on the multiplex PCR reads. The table lists about 15,000 distinct CDR3 sequences, roughly half of them singletons. The sample taken for sequencing was blood. Receptor source: a human donor in good health.

Turning to this clonotype: A clone one base away is much larger, so this may be a read error. J is TRBJ2-7 and V is TRBV6-1; D perhaps matches TRBD1 (6 bases). Trimming took off 0 bases at V and 0 bases at J, with 6 bases between the two ends. Per the germline V gene, CDR1 is MNHNS and CDR2 is SASEGT. This CDR3 contains 14 residues. CDR3 DNA: TGTGCCAGCAGTGAAGCGGACAGCTCCTACGAGCAGTACTTC. As protein: CASSEADSSYEQYF.

The J gene is TRBJ1-5, the V gene TRBV29-1; a weak D match, TRBD1 (5 bases). The CDR3 is made up of 12 amino acids. In germline, CDR1 is SQVTM, CDR2 ANQGSEA. Trimming cost V 6 bases and J 2 bases, with 8 bases left between them. DNA of the CDR3: TGCAGCGTGGGGGAAGGCAATCAGCCCCAGCATTTT. Residues: CSVGEGNQPQHF. Together with reference TRBV29-1 and TRBJ1-5, the CDR3 gives the full variable domain: SAVISQKPSRDICQRGTSLTIQCQVDSQVTMMFWYRQQPGQSLTLIATANQGSEATYESGFVIDKFPISRPNLTFSTLTVSNMSPEDSSIYLCSVGEGNQPQHFGDGTRLSIL.

The genes are TRBV19 and TRBJ1-2; D possibly corresponds to TRBD1 (5 bases). CDR3 size: 12 residues. The V end was cut by 7 bases, the J end by 8 bases, with 14 bases between. Per the germline V gene, CDR1 is LNHDA and CDR2 is SQIVND (reference sequence). The CDR3 loop reads CASKRDAGGYTF. The CDR3 DNA follows: TGTGCCAGTAAGCGGGACGCCGGCGGCTACACCTTC.

This chain connects TRBV6-1 to TRBJ2-7; D uncertain. The CDR3 is made up of 11 amino acids. V gave up 1 base and J gave up 4 bases, with 2 bases separating them. The germline V gene encodes CDR1 MNHNS and CDR2 SASEGT. The CDR3 DNA is TGTGCCAGCAGTGAAGATTACGAGCAGTACTTC. This gives the protein CASSEDYEQYF.

The CDR3 loop is CASSLVGATYEQYF. CDR3 coding DNA: TGTGCCAGCAGTTTGGTAGGGGCGACCTACGAGCAGTACTTC. V gene TRBV12-3 or TRBV12-4 combines with J gene TRBJ2-7; D is possibly TRBD1 (5 bases). The ends were cut back, 3 bases at V and 2 bases at J, with 11 bases in the middle. The CDR3 consists of 14 residues.

For the CDR3, the DNA is TGTGCCACCAGTGACCCCGGACAGGGAGAAACCGGGGAGCTGTTTTTT. Translating gives CATSDPGQGETGELFF. The rearrangement joins TRBV24-1 to TRBJ2-2, with 8 bases lining up with TRBD1. There are 16 residues in the CDR3. Germline CDR1 and CDR2: KGHDR and SFDVKD. Trimming at V came to 4 bases and at J to 5 bases, leaving 8 bases not matched to a gene.

The table lists this clonotype with a count of one. This sequence joins TRBV6-2 or TRBV6-3 and TRBJ2-7; 11 nucleotides align to TRBD2. Germline values: CDR1 MNHEY, CDR2 SVGEGT. With 7 bases clipped from V and 7 bases from J, the junction kept 15 bases outside the gene matches. This CDR3 is built from 16 residues. The CDR3 coding sequence is TGTGCCAGCACCTTAGGCTGGACTAGCGGGCCAGAAGAGCAGTACTTC. Translation: CASTLGWTSGPEEQYF.

CDR3 DNA: TGTGCCAGCAGTTTCTTTAGGACAGTTAACACCGGGGAGCTGTTTTTT. This codes for CASSFFRTVNTGELFF. The rearrangement uses TRBV12-3 or TRBV12-4 and TRBJ2-2; TRBD1 might be the D (6 bases). Trimming pared 3 bases from V and 2 bases from J, leaving 13 bases between. This CDR3 is 16 amino acids long.

J is TRBJ2-6 and V is TRBV27; a weak D match, TRBD2 (5 bases). Looked up from germline, CDR1 is MNHEY and CDR2 is SMNVEV (reference sequence). Trimming took off 8 bases at V and 1 base at J, with 9 bases between the two ends. The length of the CDR3 is 14 residues. CDR3 in amino acids: CASLGLSGANVLTF. In nucleotides, the CDR3 is TGTGCCAGCTTAGGACTTTCTGGGGCCAACGTCCTGACTTTC.

The V gene is TRBV18, the J gene TRBJ1-1, with 10 bases lining up with TRBD1. CDR3 size: 15 residues. Per the germline V gene, CDR1 is KGHSH and CDR2 is LQKENI. J gave up 5 bases and V 3 bases, and 6 bases lay outside the gene matches. The CDR3: CASSPRTGGGTEAFF. The CDR3 region has the DNA TGTGCCAGCTCACCGCGGACAGGGGGAGGAACTGAAGCTTTCTTT.

This clonotype was detected a few times. This chain links TRBV27 with TRBJ2-1; D is unresolved. Trimming cost V 3 bases and J 3 bases, with 9 bases left between them. CDR3 length: 14 amino acids. The germline V gene has CDR1 MNHEY and CDR2 SMNVEV (reference sequence). DNA of the CDR3: TGTGCCAGCAGTTTGGGCTCTAACTACAATGAGCAGTTCTTC. Translating gives CASSLGSNYNEQFF.

The chain uses TRBV18 and TRBJ2-7, with 11 bases fitting TRBD2. Looked up from germline, CDR1 is KGHSH and CDR2 is LQKENI. J lost 3 bases, V lost 3 bases, and 4 bases had no gene match. This CDR3 has 15 residues. The CDR3 spells CASSPPLAGGYEQYF. The DNA of the CDR3 is TGTGCCAGCTCACCTCCCCTAGCGGGAGGCTACGAGCAGTACTTC.

V usage is TRBV19 and J usage is TRBJ1-2; D is unclear. Trimming took 2 bases from V and 3 from J, leaving 7 bases between them. This CDR3 contains 13 residues. Per the germline V gene, CDR1 is LNHDA and CDR2 is SQIVND (reference sequence). The CDR3 loop is CASSINGDYGYTF. The DNA for the CDR3 is TGTGCCAGTAGTATAAACGGAGACTATGGCTACACCTTC. The full variable domain, rest sourced from reference TRBV19 and TRBJ1-2, is DGGITQSPKYLFRKEGQNVTLSCEQNLNHDAMYWYRQDPGQGLRLIYYSQIVNDFQKGDIAEGYSVSREKKESFPLTVTSAQKNPTAFYLCASSINGDYGYTFGSGTRLTVV.

This chain uses TRBV15 with TRBJ2-1, with a tentative D call TRBD1 (7 bases). In germline, CDR1 is LNHNV, CDR2 YYDKDF (reference sequence). The CDR3 spans 16 residues. The CDR3 DNA reads TGTGTCGCGGGGCAGGGGGACCTCTACCTCTACAATGAGCAGTTCTTC. Its protein is CVAGQGDLYLYNEQFF.

The chain has TRBV27 and TRBJ2-2; TRBD1 agrees at 7 bases. Germline values: CDR1 MNHEY, CDR2 SMNVEV (reference sequence). V was clipped by 4 bases and J by 7 bases; unmatched bases: 6. The CDR3 is made up of 14 amino acids. In DNA form, the CDR3 reads TGTGCCAGCAGTTCCACAGGGGTGGGCGGGGAGCTGTTTTTT. It specifies CASSSTGVGGELFF.